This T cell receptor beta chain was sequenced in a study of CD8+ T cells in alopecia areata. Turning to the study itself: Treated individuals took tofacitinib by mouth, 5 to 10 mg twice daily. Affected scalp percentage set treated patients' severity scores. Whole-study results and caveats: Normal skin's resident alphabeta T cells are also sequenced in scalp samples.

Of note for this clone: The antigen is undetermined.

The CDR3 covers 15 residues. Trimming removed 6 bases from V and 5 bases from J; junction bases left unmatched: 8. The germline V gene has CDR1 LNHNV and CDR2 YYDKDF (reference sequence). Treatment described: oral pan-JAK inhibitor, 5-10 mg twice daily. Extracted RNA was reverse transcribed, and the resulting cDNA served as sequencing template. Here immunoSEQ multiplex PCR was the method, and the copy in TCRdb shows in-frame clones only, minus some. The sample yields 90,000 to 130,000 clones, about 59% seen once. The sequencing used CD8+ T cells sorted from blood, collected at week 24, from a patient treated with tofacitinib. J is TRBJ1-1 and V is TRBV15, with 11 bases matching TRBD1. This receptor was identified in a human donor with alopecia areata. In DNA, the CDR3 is TGTGCCACCAGAATAACGGGACAGGGGGAAACTGAAGCTTTCTTT. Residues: CATRITGQGETEAFF.